This T cell receptor (beta chain) stems from a study of blood T cell repertoires in COVID-19. Study context: Acute and convalescent COVID-19 specimens originated in the United States, Italy and Spain. PBMCs, B-cell-depleted T cells, or T cells provided the cDNA or gDNA that made up the material.

One Seattle source followed patients from active infection through their disease course. How the authors handled the data: Amplification of reference gene primers provided the estimated nucleated cell counts. TCRdb keeps only in-frame clones here, not all; method: immunoSEQ multiplex PCR. D and trimming were read from the DNA, whereas the V and J calls and clone size are those reported in that table. The profile covers 150,000 to 180,000 clones, with around 82% appearing a single time and under 0.8% taken by the ten largest. The receptor comes from a man in his 60s with COVID-19, enrolled during active disease. The sample taken for sequencing was peripheral blood.

CDR3 coding DNA: TGTGCCAGCAGCCGGACTAGCGGTAACACCGGGGAGCTGTTTTTT. It translates to CASSRTSGNTGELFF. The chain carries TRBV7-8 and TRBJ2-2; 10 bases are a match to TRBD2. V trimming: 5 bases; J trimming: 2 bases; junction bases outside the gene matches: 2. Per germline, CDR1 SGHVS and CDR2 FQNEAQ. This CDR3 contains 15 residues.